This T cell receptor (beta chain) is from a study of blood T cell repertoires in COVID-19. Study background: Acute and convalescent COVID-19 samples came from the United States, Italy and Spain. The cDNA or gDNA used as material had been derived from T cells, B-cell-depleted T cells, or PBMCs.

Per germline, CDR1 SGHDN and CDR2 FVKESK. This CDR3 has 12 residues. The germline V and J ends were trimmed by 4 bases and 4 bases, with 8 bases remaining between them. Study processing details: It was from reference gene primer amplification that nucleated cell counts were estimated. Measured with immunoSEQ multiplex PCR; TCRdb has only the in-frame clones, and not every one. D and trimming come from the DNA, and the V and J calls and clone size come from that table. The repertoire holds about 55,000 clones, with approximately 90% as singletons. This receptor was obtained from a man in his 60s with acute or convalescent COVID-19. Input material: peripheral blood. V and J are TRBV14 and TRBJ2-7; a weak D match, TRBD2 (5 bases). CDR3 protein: CASSRTGYEQYF. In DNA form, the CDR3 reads TGTGCCAGCAGCCGGACTGGGTACGAGCAGTACTTC.